A single sample is the source of the 21 T cell receptor beta chains below, sequenced in a study of blood T cell repertoires in COVID-19. The table came from immunoSEQ multiplex PCR; TCRdb's copy has only in-frame clones and leaves some out. The sample lists about 190,000 clones, about 81% seen once, with roughly 3.2% in the top ten. Sample: PBMCs or T cells enriched from blood (not recorded which). Receptors originate from a woman aged 30 to 39 who had recovered from COVID-19.

The chain combines TRBV7-9 with TRBJ1-4, with D perhaps matching TRBD1 (5 bases). Germline-derived CDR1 and CDR2 are SEHNR and FQNEAQ (reference sequence). This CDR3 spans 14 amino acids. V lost 1 base and J lost 6, with 9 bases in between. CDR3 nucleotide sequence: TGTGCCAGCAGCTTAGGTTTGGGGCATGAAAAACTGTTTTTT. Encoded protein: CASSLGLGHEKLFF.

This chain connects TRBV30 to TRBJ2-7; D is undetermined. V lost 4 bases and J lost 2, with 6 bases in between. The CDR3 runs 11 residues. CDR1 GTSNPN and CDR2 SVGIG come from the germline V gene (reference sequence). CDR3: CAWTKTYEQYF. The CDR3 DNA reads TGTGCCTGGACTAAAACCTACGAGCAGTACTTC. Looking up the rest from reference TRBV30 and TRBJ2-7 gives the full variable domain: SQTIHQWPATLVQPVGSPLSLECTVEGTSNPNLYWYRQAAGRGLQLLFYSVGIGQISSEVPQNLSASRPQDRQFILSSKKLLLSDSGFYLCAWTKTYEQYFGPGTRLTVT.

V and J are TRBV27 and TRBJ1-5; D ambiguous. The CDR3 has 18 amino acids. Germline CDR1 reads MNHEY; CDR2 reads SMNVEV (reference sequence). The V and J ends lost 0 bases and 0 bases respectively, with 15 bases between them. This CDR3 is CASSLSASQAYSNQPQHF. The CDR3 DNA reads as TGTGCCAGCAGTTTATCGGCGAGTCAGGCTTATAGCAATCAGCCCCAGCATTTT.

This chain links TRBV3-1 (or the pseudogene TRBV3-2) with TRBJ2-3; 7 bases are a match to TRBD2. There are 15 residues in the CDR3. The V and J ends lost 0 bases and 4 bases, in that order; junction bases with no gene match: 4. The V gene's germline CDR1 is LGHDT and CDR2 YNNKEL (reference sequence). DNA of the CDR3: TGTGCCAGCAGCCAAGATCGCCTAGCGGCAGATACGCAGTATTTT. Encoded protein: CASSQDRLAADTQYF.

This clone was observed a handful of times. As DNA, the CDR3 is TGTGCCAGCTCCCCATCTACCCGACTGGACGAGCAGTACTTC. Amino acid sequence: CASSPSTRLDEQYF. The chain carries TRBV7-2 and TRBJ2-7, with no clear D. Trimming left V 8 bases short and J 5 bases short, with 19 bases between. The CDR3 has 14 amino acids. CDR1 and CDR2 from the germline V gene are SGHTA and FQGNSA.

This clone has just a few counts. The chain combines TRBV4-2 with TRBJ1-2, with D maybe TRBD1 (5 bases). V lost 4 bases to trimming and J lost 7 bases, with 19 bases between them. Per the germline V gene, CDR1 is LGHNA and CDR2 is YNFKEQ. This CDR3 spans 15 amino acids. The CDR3 is CASSPPDSPRGGYTF. In DNA form, the CDR3 reads TGTGCCAGCAGCCCCCCCGACAGTCCCAGAGGTGGCTACACCTTC.

The chain is built from TRBV29-1 and TRBJ1-3; the D is unclear. The CDR3 has 12 residues. Trimming left V 2 bases short and J 7 bases short, with 9 bases between. Germline CDR1 is SQVTM and CDR2 is ANQGSEA. The CDR3 protein is CSVERGTNTIYF. DNA for the CDR3: TGCAGCGTTGAACGGGGAACGAACACCATATATTTT.

CDR3 sequence: CASSFSGRTEAFF. The CDR3 DNA sequence: TGTGCCAGCAGTTTCTCGGGGAGGACTGAAGCTTTCTTT. The chain is built from TRBV28 and TRBJ1-1; the D is unclear. Trimming shortened V by 3 bases and J by 5 bases, and 10 bases separated the two germline ends. Germline CDR1 reads MDHEN; CDR2 reads SYDVKM. The CDR3 length is 13 residues.

The chain joins TRBV6-1 to TRBJ1-1; weak D call: TRBD1 (5 bases). The CDR3 has 15 residues. The V and J ends lost 0 bases and 1 base respectively, with 9 bases between them. Germline V CDR1 and CDR2: MNHNS, SASEGT. CDR3 in DNA: TGTGCCAGCAGTGAAGCTAGGGGTAGGAACACTGAAGCTTTCTTT. It yields the protein CASSEARGRNTEAFF.

About this clone itself: The germline gene is not matched at one end of the junction; a read error may be the cause. The J gene is TRBJ2-3, the V gene TRBV5-1; 9 nucleotides line up with TRBD2. The CDR3 length is 16 residues. CDR1 is SGHRS, CDR2 YFSETQ, per germline. The DNA for the CDR3 is TGCGCCAGCAGCTTGGAGACCGGGACTAGCATAGATACGCAGTATTTT. It translates to CASSLETGTSIDTQYF.

This clone was counted once. The chain employs TRBV3-1 (or the pseudogene TRBV3-2) and TRBJ2-7; D remains ambiguous. Trimming removed 6 bases at V and 2 bases at J, with 5 bases between. Germline V gives CDR1 LGHDT, CDR2 YNNKEL (reference sequence). This CDR3 region has 11 residues. The CDR3 nucleotides read TGTGCCAGCAGTTCCACCTACGAGCAGTACTTC. This translates into CASSSTYEQYF.

The V gene is TRBV11-3, the J gene TRBJ2-1; D is possibly TRBD2 (6 bases). CDR3 length: 20 residues. CDR1 and CDR2 (germline): SGHNT, YENEEA. Deletions cut 5 bases from V and 0 bases from J, with 26 bases between. CDR3 DNA sequence: TGTGCCAGCAGCCCCCGTGGCAGCGGCGTTGGGGGGACCTCCTACAATGAGCAGTTCTTC. Translated, it gives CASSPRGSGVGGTSYNEQFF.

The chain joins TRBV18 to TRBJ2-4; 7 bases agree with TRBD1. V trimming: 6 bases; J trimming: 15 bases; junction bases outside the gene matches: 11. The germline V gene has CDR1 KGHSH and CDR2 LQKENI. CDR3 size: 12 residues. CDR3 residues: CASSSTGAEPYF. CDR3 coding DNA: TGTGCCAGCTCGTCTACAGGGGCGGAACCGTACTTC.

The rearrangement links TRBV28 to TRBJ2-1; 11 nucleotides agree with TRBD2. V lost 3 bases and J lost 7; bases outside the gene matches: 14. This CDR3 contains 18 residues. Germline V lookup: CDR1 MDHEN, CDR2 SYDVKM. CDR3: CASSFPTRIAGGRNEQFF. CDR3 sequence (DNA): TGTGCCAGCAGTTTCCCCACACGGATAGCGGGAGGGCGGAATGAGCAGTTCTTC.

This clone was detected only a few times. The chain is built from TRBV6-6 and TRBJ1-2, with D possibly matching TRBD1 (5 bases). The CDR3 loop spans 18 amino acids. The V end lost 5 bases, the J end lost 1 base, and 23 bases lay between the germline ends. Germline lookup yields CDR1 MNHNY and CDR2 SVGAGI (reference sequence). The CDR3 is CASSPPETEASRNYGYTF. The DNA for the CDR3 is TGTGCCAGCAGTCCTCCGGAGACAGAAGCTTCTCGTAACTATGGCTACACCTTC.

The chain uses TRBV27 and TRBJ2-3; weak D call: TRBD2 (6 bases). The CDR3 is made up of 13 amino acids. Germline V gene sequence: CDR1 MNHEY, CDR2 SMNVEV (reference sequence). With 3 bases removed from V and 5 bases from J, the gap between germline ends came to 9 bases. Written as DNA, the CDR3 is TGTGCCAGCAGTTTTGGAGGGCGAGATACGCAGTATTTT. Amino acids: CASSFGGRDTQYF.

The chain carries TRBV24-1 and TRBJ1-5, with 8 bases identical to TRBD1. The J segment lost 3 bases and the V segment lost 3 bases, leaving 6 bases of the junction unmatched. CDR3 length: 16 residues. Germline loops: CDR1 KGHDR, CDR2 SFDVKD. The DNA for the CDR3 is TGTGCCACCAGTGATACCACAGGGGGTAACAATCAGCCCCAGCATTTT. This sequence encodes CATSDTTGGNNQPQHF.

The chain joins TRBV28 to TRBJ1-3, with TRBD1 as a possible D gene (5 bases). Germline V gene data show CDR1 as MDHEN and CDR2 as SYDVKM. V was clipped by 5 bases and J by 0 bases, with 17 bases between them. The CDR3 spans 17 residues. CDR3 coding DNA: TGTGCCAGCAGTCCTAGTCTGGGGCACACCTCTGGAAACACCATATATTTT. Its translation is CASSPSLGHTSGNTIYF.

This clone is a singleton in its sample. The chain links TRBV28 to TRBJ2-1, with 12 nucleotides matching TRBD2. Per germline, CDR1 MDHEN and CDR2 SYDVKM. Losses at the gene ends were 3 bases for V and 8 bases for J; bases not matched to a gene: 11. This CDR3 comprises 17 residues. The CDR3 here is CASSFTRLAGASDEQFF. CDR3 DNA sequence: TGTGCCAGCAGTTTCACACGACTAGCGGGAGCCTCGGATGAGCAGTTCTTC. Using reference TRBV28 and TRBJ2-1 for the parts outside the CDR3, the full variable domain is DVKVTQSSRYLVKRTGEKVFLECVQDMDHENMFWYRQDPGLGLRLIYFSYDVKMKEKGDIPEGYSVSREKKERFSLILESASTNQTSMYLCASSFTRLAGASDEQFFGPGTRLTVL.

The chain uses TRBV5-6 and TRBJ2-7; 11 bases are shared with TRBD2. CDR3 length: 14 residues. J gave up 4 bases and V 3 bases, and 3 bases lay outside the gene matches. The germline V gene encodes CDR1 SGHDT and CDR2 YYEEEE. The CDR3 loop reads CASSYTSGGYEQYV. For the CDR3, the DNA is TGTGCCAGCAGCTACACTAGCGGGGGTTACGAGCAGTACGTC.

This chain joins TRBV18 and TRBJ1-1; TRBD1 agrees at 10 bases. The CDR3 spans 17 residues. V was clipped by 1 base and J by 0 bases; unmatched bases: 5. The V gene's germline CDR1 is KGHSH and CDR2 LQKENI. The CDR3, as DNA: TGTGCCAGCTCACCACTGGGGACAGGGGCCCTGAACACTGAAGCTTTCTTT. It encodes CASSPLGTGALNTEAFF.